This TCR beta chain was identified during a study of Graves' ophthalmopathy and Graves' hyperthyroidism. Turning to the study itself: Stable hyperthyroid donors showed no ophthalmopathy during 18 months follow-up. Study-wide findings and caveats: In blood appeared most of the expanded thyroid clonotypes whose frequency exceeded 0.001.

As the template, RNA transcripts were used to amplify TCR beta CDR3 regions. First-round RT-PCR used HTBI primers; second-round multiplex PCR followed. TCRdb ran MiXCR on the multiplex PCR reads and lists one entry per CDR3 protein. The sample has over a million distinct CDR3 sequences; less than 45% are singletons. This clonotype was seen at least ten times. Antigen: not known. V was shortened by 0 bases and J by 0 bases, with 12 bases between the two germline ends. CDR3 size: 18 residues. Germline assignment: CDR1 LNHNV and CDR2 YYDKDF (reference sequence). Sequenced material: peripheral blood or thyroid tissue (not recorded which). The chain carries TRBV15 and TRBJ1-6; D possibly corresponds to TRBD1 (6 bases). The receptor comes from an adult man with Graves' hyperthyroidism. The CDR3 loop reads CATSRERTESSYNSPLHF. As DNA, the CDR3 is TGTGCCACCAGCAGAGAGAGGACAGAAAGCTCCTATAATTCACCCCTCCACTTT. The full variable domain, its missing parts supplied by reference TRBV15 and TRBJ1-6, is DAMVIQNPRYQVTQFGKPVTLSCSQTLNHNVMYWYQQKSSQAPKLLFHYYDKDFNNEADTPDNFQSRRPNTSFCFLDIRSPGLGDTAMYLCATSRERTESSYNSPLHFGNGTRLTVT.